What follows is one T cell receptor beta chain and its context. Antigen specificity is unknown. Trimming shortened V by 9 bases and J by 1 base, and 14 bases separated the two germline ends. The germline CDR1 and CDR2 sequences are LNHDA and SQIVND (reference sequence). The CDR3 loop spans 14 amino acids. This sample is part of a study of Ad26.COV2.S vaccination and SARS-CoV-2 variants. Study summary: Once or twice, 56 days apart, Ad26.COV2.S was delivered intramuscularly. The study's findings and limits: TCR breadth and depth estimates may have understated total T cell responses.

This sample's treatment: 15 to 20 received Ad26.COV2.S at low or high dose, single or two shots; five or six received placebo; per-sample allocation not given. Each sample was drawn 63 days after the first injection (of vaccine or placebo). In Boston, an adult donor aged 18-55 years took part. This table comes from immunoSEQ multiplex PCR, and its TCRdb copy is limited to in-frame clones, with some not included. This table has approximately 480,000 clones, around nine tenths appearing once. The rearrangement links TRBV19 to TRBJ2-3, with D maybe TRBD1 (5 bases). The sequence came from a person between 18 and 65 years old who received the Ad26.COV2.S COVID-19 vaccine or a placebo. Sample: peripheral blood, taken in a trial of Ad26.COV2.S vaccine versus placebo. In DNA, the CDR3 is TGTGCCAGCAGAACAGGATATGGCACAGATACGCAGTATTTT. Translated, it gives CASRTGYGTDTQYF. Drawing the rest from reference TRBV19 and TRBJ2-3, the complete variable domain is DGGITQSPKYLFRKEGQNVTLSCEQNLNHDAMYWYRQDPGQGLRLIYYSQIVNDFQKGDIAEGYSVSREKKESFPLTVTSAQKNPTAFYLCASRTGYGTDTQYFGPGTRLTVL.